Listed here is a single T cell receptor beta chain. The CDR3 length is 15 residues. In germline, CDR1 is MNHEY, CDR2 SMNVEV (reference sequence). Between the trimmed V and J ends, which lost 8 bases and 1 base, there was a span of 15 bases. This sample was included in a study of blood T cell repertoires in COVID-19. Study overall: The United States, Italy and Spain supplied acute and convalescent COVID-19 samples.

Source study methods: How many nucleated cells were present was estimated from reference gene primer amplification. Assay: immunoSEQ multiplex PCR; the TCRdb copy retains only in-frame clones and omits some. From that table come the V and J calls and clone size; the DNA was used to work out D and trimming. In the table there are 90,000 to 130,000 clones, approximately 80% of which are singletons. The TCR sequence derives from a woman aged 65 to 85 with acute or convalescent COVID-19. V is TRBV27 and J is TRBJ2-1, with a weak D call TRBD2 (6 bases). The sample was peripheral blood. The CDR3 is CASVPIGGSYNEQFF. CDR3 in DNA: TGTGCCAGCGTGCCCATCGGGGGATCCTACAATGAGCAGTTCTTC.